These 9 T cell receptor beta chains were sequenced from one sample in a study of human T cells and chemical hapten exposure. Time point meaning: pre-sensitization, week 0. As to treatment: therapeutic diphenylcyclopropenone sensitization with weekly scalp DPC. TCRdb reanalysed the RACE reads using MiXCR and keeps one entry per CDR3 protein. The sample includes approximately 180,000 distinct CDR3 sequences, roughly 30% of them seen just once. This specimen was whole blood, taken in connection with sensitization to the hapten diphenylcyclopropenone (DPC). Receptors originate from a woman between 25 and 40 years old with alopecia areata. Some clones in this sample may be carry-over from other donors' samples.

This clonotype was detected a few times. The gene calls are TRBV12-3 or TRBV12-4 and TRBJ2-3; 11 bases are a match to TRBD2. CDR3 length: 16 residues. Trimming cost V 1 base and J 0 bases; bases outside gene matches: 0. DNA for the CDR3: TGTGCCAGCAGTTTAGGACTAGCGGGGAGCACAGATACGCAGTATTTT. It is translated as CASSLGLAGSTDTQYF.

In its sample, this clonotype was seen a few times. The chain joins TRBV28 to TRBJ1-2, with 8 bases matching TRBD1. In germline, CDR1 is MDHEN, CDR2 SYDVKM. The length of the CDR3 is 15 residues. Germline trimming cut 4 bases from V and 9 bases from J; bases unmatched to any gene: 13. The CDR3 DNA is TGTGCCAGCAGTTCGCCTCCGGGACAGGCGGCGAGCTACACCTTC. It yields the protein CASSSPPGQAASYTF.

V is TRBV30 and J is TRBJ2-2; 8 nucleotides match TRBD1. Germline CDR1 reads GTSNPN; CDR2 reads SVGIG (reference sequence). V dropped 4 bases and J dropped 6; count of bases not matched to a gene: 7. The CDR3 contains 14 residues. CDR3 DNA sequence: TGTGCCTGGAACAGGGGGGAAGTGGCCGGGGAGCTGTTTTTT. Translation gives CAWNRGEVAGELFF.

This clonotype was seen a few times. The V call is TRBV20-1, the J call TRBJ1-1; D is undetermined. The germline CDR1 and CDR2 sequences are DFQATT and SNEGSKA (reference sequence). This CDR3 comprises 14 residues. Trimming shortened V by 2 bases and J by 4 bases, and 14 bases separated the two germline ends. The CDR3 DNA is TGCAGTGCTAGACGTGAGGGCTCTGGCACTGAAGCTTTCTTT. This sequence encodes CSARREGSGTEAFF.

This clonotype was detected a few times. The V gene is TRBV28, the J gene TRBJ2-2, with no clear D. Deletions cut 3 bases from V and 7 bases from J, with 12 bases between. The CDR3 runs 14 residues. Germline assignment: CDR1 MDHEN and CDR2 SYDVKM. CDR3 loop: CASSLDRVVGELFF. The CDR3 coding sequence is TGTGCCAGCAGTTTGGACCGGGTAGTCGGGGAGCTGTTTTTT.

V and J are TRBV7-9 and TRBJ1-1; 7 bases match TRBD1. V shed 5 bases and J 6 bases; nucleotides not matched to a gene: 3. Germline CDR1 reads SEHNR; CDR2 reads FQNEAQ (reference sequence). The CDR3 is 12 amino acids. CDR3 DNA sequence: TGTGCCAGCAGCCTCGGACAGGCTGAAGCTTTCTTT. It is translated as CASSLGQAEAFF. Complete variable domain (other parts from reference TRBV7-9 and TRBJ1-1): DTGVSQNPRHKITKRGQNVTFRCDPISEHNRLYWYRQTLGQGPEFLTYFQNEAQLEKSRLLSDRFSAERPKGSFSTLEIQRTEQGDSAMYLCASSLGQAEAFFGQGTRLTVV.

This clonotype showed up many times. The rearrangement joins TRBV20-1 to TRBJ1-6; D perhaps matches TRBD1 (5 bases). V shed 0 bases and J shed 7 bases, with 16 bases lying between them. Germline values: CDR1 DFQATT, CDR2 SNEGSKA (reference sequence). This CDR3 contains 16 residues. The CDR3 region has the DNA TGCAGTGCTAGAGATGATGGGGGTCGGGGAAATTCACCCCTCCACTTT. This encodes CSARDDGGRGNSPLHF.

The V call is TRBV11-3, the J call TRBJ2-1; maybe TRBD1 (6 bases). Trimming removed 3 bases at V and 11 bases at J, with 11 bases between. The germline V gene encodes CDR1 SGHNT and CDR2 YENEEA. The length of the CDR3 is 12 residues. CDR3 amino acids: CASSFEQGQQFF. CDR3 DNA sequence: TGTGCCAGCAGCTTTGAGCAGGGGCAGCAGTTCTTC.

The chain recombines TRBV29-1 with TRBJ2-7, with D possibly TRBD1 on 5 matching bases. CDR1 is SQVTM and CDR2 is ANQGSEA in the germline V gene. This CDR3 has 12 amino acids. Trimming removed 5 bases from V and 2 bases from J, with 10 bases in between. The CDR3 loop reads CSVSQGTYEQYF. The CDR3 nucleotides are TGCAGCGTTTCCCAGGGTACCTACGAGCAGTACTTC.